These 29 T cell receptor beta chains came from one sample sequenced in a study of blood T cell repertoires in COVID-19. Profiling relied on immunoSEQ multiplex PCR, and the TCRdb table lists in-frame clones only, not all of them. The table records approximately 410,000 clones, 70% to 90% of them present only once. Sequenced: peripheral blood. The receptors were sampled from a woman aged 25-40 years with active or convalescent COVID-19.

The chain couples TRBV3-1 (or the pseudogene TRBV3-2) to TRBJ2-3; 14 bases align to TRBD2. After removal of 1 base from V and 5 bases from J, the junction contained 8 bases not matched to a gene. CDR1 and CDR2 from the germline V gene are LGHDT and YNNKEL (reference sequence). The CDR3 is made up of 18 amino acids. The CDR3 spells CASSQARLAGGRGDTQYF. The DNA for the CDR3 is TGTGCCAGCAGCCAAGCCCGACTAGCGGGGGGGCGTGGAGATACGCAGTATTTT.

This clone appeared once. The chain uses TRBV9 and TRBJ2-1; 9 nucleotides line up with TRBD2. Losses at the gene ends were 1 base for V and 4 bases for J; bases not matched to a gene: 6. Germline V gene sequence: CDR1 SGDLS, CDR2 YYNGEE. The CDR3 spans 16 residues. The CDR3 protein is CASSVTGTSFYNEQFF. CDR3 in DNA: TGTGCCAGCAGCGTAACCGGGACTAGCTTTTACAATGAGCAGTTCTTC.

This chain uses TRBV6-5 with TRBJ2-1; 10 bases are a match to TRBD2. The CDR3 consists of 14 residues. V lost 0 bases, J lost 15 bases, and 8 bases stayed unmatched. Germline V lookup: CDR1 MNHEY, CDR2 SVGAGI. Written as DNA, the CDR3 is TGTGCCAGCAGTTACTCGTCTAGCGGGGGCCGCCGGTTCTTC. Its protein product is CASSYSSSGGRRFF.

The chain combines TRBV11-2 with TRBJ2-4; a possible D gene is TRBD2 (5 bases). The CDR3 extends over 14 amino acids. From germline, CDR1 is SGHAT and CDR2 FQNNGV. The V gene lost 6 bases and the J gene lost 3 bases, with 12 bases spanning the gap. The CDR3 nucleotides read TGTGCCAGCAGAACGGTCGAGGGCAAAAACATTCAGTACTTC. The encoded protein is CASRTVEGKNIQYF.

The J gene is TRBJ2-3, the V gene TRBV5-1; TRBD2 matches at 16 bases. Trimming removed 4 bases from V and 4 bases from J; junction bases left unmatched: 6. CDR1 and CDR2 (germline): SGHRS, YFSETQ. CDR3 length: 17 residues. CDR3 DNA sequence: TGCGCCAGCAGCCCCGGGACTAGCGGGGGGGTGTCAGATACGCAGTATTTT. It codes for CASSPGTSGGVSDTQYF.

On this clone: The sample contains more than one DNA sequence encoding this CDR3. DNA of the CDR3: TGCGCCAGCAGTGCGACAGGGAGTTATGGCTACACCTTC. It translates to CASSATGSYGYTF. The rearrangement uses TRBV10-1 and TRBJ1-2; 7 nucleotides agree with TRBD1. Trimming removed 4 bases from V and 5 bases from J; junction bases left unmatched: 4. CDR1 is WNHNN and CDR2 is SYGVQD in the germline V gene (reference sequence). This CDR3 contains 13 residues.

The chain is built from TRBV19 and TRBJ1-1, with TRBD1 matching over 7 bases. V lost 4 bases to trimming and J lost 1 base; unmatched junction nucleotides: 6. The length of the CDR3 is 15 residues. The germline V gene encodes CDR1 LNHDA and CDR2 SQIVND (reference sequence). CDR3 DNA sequence: TGTGCCAGTAGTACCACAGGGGCGAAGAACACTGAAGCTTTCTTT. Translated, it gives CASSTTGAKNTEAFF.

This clone appeared a few times. The chain couples TRBV7-2 to TRBJ1-2; D gene uncertain. From germline, CDR1 is SGHTA and CDR2 FQGNSA. Trimming took off 1 base at V and 7 bases at J, with 16 bases between the two ends. The CDR3 loop spans 15 amino acids. CDR3 sequence (DNA): TGTGCCAGCAGCTTAGAGACATCCCTAGCGCGTGGCTACACCTTC. Protein: CASSLETSLARGYTF.

This sequence joins TRBV7-2 and TRBJ2-1; 8 bases map to TRBD2. This CDR3 has 14 amino acids. Germline assignment: CDR1 SGHTA and CDR2 FQGNSA. After removal of 1 base from V and 6 bases from J, the junction contained 2 bases not matched to a gene. The CDR3: CASSLEREFNEQFF. CDR3 nucleotide sequence: TGTGCCAGCAGCTTAGAGCGGGAGTTCAATGAGCAGTTCTTC.

This clone occurred once. The V gene is TRBV25-1, the J gene TRBJ1-2, with TRBD1 matching over 7 bases. J lost 2 bases, V lost 5 bases, and 5 bases had no gene match. Germline values: CDR1 MGHDK, CDR2 SYGVNS. CDR3 size: 14 residues. The CDR3 region has the DNA TGTGCCAGCAGTCGCGGACAGGCCAACTATGGCTACACCTTC. Amino acid sequence: CASSRGQANYGYTF.

The chain links TRBV27 to TRBJ1-3; weak D call: TRBD1 (5 bases). The CDR3 length is 14 residues. V was trimmed by 2 bases and J by 2 bases, leaving 7 bases between them. Germline assignment: CDR1 MNHEY and CDR2 SMNVEV (reference sequence). The CDR3 region is CASSLAGTGNTIYF. The CDR3 DNA reads as TGTGCCAGCAGTTTAGCAGGGACTGGAAACACCATATATTTT.

CDR3 coding DNA: TGTGCCAGCAGCTATTCGGGACAGGGGGCGAGTTCTGTATCAGCTTTCTTT. Translation gives CASSYSGQGASSVSAFF. V gene TRBV7-9 combines with J gene TRBJ1-1, with 12 bases lining up with TRBD1. J was trimmed by 10 bases and V by 4 bases; bases with no gene match: 16. CDR1 SEHNR and CDR2 FQNEAQ come from the germline V gene (reference sequence). This CDR3 spans 17 amino acids.

The genes are TRBV2 and TRBJ2-5, with a tentative D call TRBD2 (6 bases). The germline V gene encodes CDR1 SNHLY and CDR2 FYNNEI. V lost 8 bases and J lost 2, with 12 bases in between. CDR3 size: 13 residues. The CDR3 DNA reads as TGTGCCAGCGGACGGGACTTTCAAGAGACCCAGTACTTC. Translated, it gives CASGRDFQETQYF.

The CDR3 bases are TGTGCCAGTAGCATCCGGTCAGGGGCCGACTACTACGAGCAGTACTTC. Protein product: CASSIRSGADYYEQYF. The rearrangement links TRBV19 to TRBJ2-7; maybe TRBD1 (6 bases). V was cut by 6 bases and J by 3 bases, with 21 bases left in between. The germline CDR1 and CDR2 sequences are LNHDA and SQIVND (reference sequence). The CDR3 loop spans 16 amino acids.

The chain recombines TRBV3-1 (or the pseudogene TRBV3-2) with TRBJ1-2; 7 bases are shared with TRBD1. Germline-derived CDR1 and CDR2 are LGHDT and YNNKEL (reference sequence). The J segment lost 7 bases and the V segment lost 3 bases, leaving 11 bases of the junction unmatched. The CDR3 covers 15 residues. CDR3 sequence reads: CASSHLDRLGSGYTF. The CDR3, as DNA: TGTGCCAGCAGCCACCTGGACAGGCTAGGGAGTGGCTACACCTTC.

The gene calls are TRBV19 and TRBJ2-3; D unclear. The V and J ends lost 5 bases and 1 base respectively, with 7 bases between them. The CDR3 is 13 amino acids. CDR1 is LNHDA and CDR2 is SQIVND in the germline V gene (reference sequence). The CDR3 region is CASSAPGTDTQYF. The CDR3 DNA reads TGTGCCAGTAGTGCCCCGGGCACAGATACGCAGTATTTT.

The CDR3 region is CASSRAGQDSNQPQHF. In nucleotides, the CDR3 is TGTGCCAGCAGTAGAGCGGGACAGGATAGCAATCAGCCCCAGCATTTT. This chain uses TRBV6-2 or TRBV6-3 with TRBJ1-5; 8 bases line up with TRBD1. V gave up 5 bases and J gave up 0 bases; unmatched junction bases: 6. This CDR3 region has 16 residues. The germline V gene encodes CDR1 MNHEY and CDR2 SVGEGT.

This chain joins TRBV30 and TRBJ2-7; maybe TRBD2 (6 bases). Germline values: CDR1 GTSNPN, CDR2 SVGIG (reference sequence). Between the trimmed V and J ends, which lost 6 bases and 3 bases, there was a span of 21 bases. The CDR3 contains 15 residues. CDR3 bases: TGTGCCTGCTCCCACCTCACGGGAGCGGACTACGAGCAGTACTTC. Protein product: CACSHLTGADYEQYF. Complete variable domain (other parts from reference TRBV30 and TRBJ2-7): SQTIHQWPATLVQPVGSPLSLECTVEGTSNPNLYWYRQAAGRGLQLLFYSVGIGQISSEVPQNLSASRPQDRQFILSSKKLLLSDSGFYLCACSHLTGADYEQYFGPGTRLTVT.

In its sample, this clone was seen once. The genes are TRBV7-9 and TRBJ1-1; D possibly corresponds to TRBD1 (6 bases). Trimming left V 1 base short and J 11 bases short, with 17 bases between. Germline V CDR1 and CDR2: SEHNR, FQNEAQ (reference sequence). CDR3 length equals 14 residues. CDR3: CASSLDQGPANAFF. The CDR3 nucleotides are TGTGCCAGCAGCTTAGACCAGGGGCCTGCAAACGCTTTCTTT.

The chain combines TRBV25-1 with TRBJ1-1; D gene ambiguous. The CDR3 contains 14 residues. CDR1 and CDR2 (germline): MGHDK, SYGVNS. With 3 bases removed from V and 5 bases from J, the gap between germline ends came to 13 bases. The CDR3 here is CASSETGFYTEAFF. The CDR3 region has the DNA TGTGCCAGCAGTGAGACCGGGTTCTATACTGAAGCTTTCTTT.

The CDR3 DNA is TGCGCCAGCAGCGCCGGGAGGGCGGGGGGCTCCCTGGATACGCAGTATTTT. As protein: CASSAGRAGGSLDTQYF. The chain is built from TRBV5-1 and TRBJ2-3; TRBD2 matches 8 bases. CDR3 size: 17 residues. Germline CDR1 SGHRS, CDR2 YFSETQ. With 4 bases clipped from V and 6 bases from J, the junction kept 16 bases outside the gene matches.

The rearrangement joins TRBV29-1 to TRBJ1-4, with TRBD1 as a possible D gene (5 bases). There are 13 residues in the CDR3. The germline gives CDR1 SQVTM, CDR2 ANQGSEA. Deletions cut 3 bases from V and 5 bases from J, with 10 bases between. Written as DNA, the CDR3 is TGCAGCGTTGACGGGGGAAACAATGAAAAACTGTTTTTT. The encoded protein is CSVDGGNNEKLFF.

This clone was seen more than once but under ten times. V and J are TRBV28 and TRBJ1-5; D is possibly TRBD1 (5 bases). There are 18 residues in the CDR3. V was cut by 4 bases and J by 3 bases, with 22 bases left in between. Per the germline V gene, CDR1 is MDHEN and CDR2 is SYDVKM. The CDR3 here is CASSSPPSDTLYNQPQHF. The DNA of the CDR3 is TGTGCCAGCAGTTCCCCACCATCGGACACCTTGTACAATCAGCCCCAGCATTTT.

The chain couples TRBV19 to TRBJ2-7, with 8 bases fitting TRBD1. The germline V gene encodes CDR1 LNHDA and CDR2 SQIVND (reference sequence). V was pared by 4 bases and J by 3 bases, with 8 bases of the junction left unmatched. There are 15 residues in the CDR3. In DNA, the CDR3 is TGTGCCAGTAGTACGGGCAGGGGGCTCGACTACGAGCAGTACTTC. This gives the protein CASSTGRGLDYEQYF.

The V and J genes are TRBV4-1 and TRBJ2-1; 14 positions agree with TRBD2. The CDR3 loop spans 20 amino acids. Germline CDR1 is MGHRA and CDR2 is YSYEKL. J lost 2 bases, V lost 3 bases, and 12 bases had no gene match. The CDR3 here is CASSHPGLAGEHRPYNEQFF. The CDR3 bases are TGCGCCAGCAGCCACCCGGGACTAGCGGGGGAGCACCGTCCCTACAATGAGCAGTTCTTC.

The gene calls are TRBV19 and TRBJ2-1; 9 positions agree with TRBD2. Trimming removed 6 bases from V and 7 bases from J; junction bases left unmatched: 7. The CDR3 covers 14 residues. Germline values: CDR1 LNHDA, CDR2 SQIVND (reference sequence). This CDR3 is CASRGREGDNEQFF. The CDR3 DNA sequence: TGTGCCAGTAGGGGGCGGGAGGGCGATAATGAGCAGTTCTTC.

The CDR3 reads CASSTMDRANTGELFF. The CDR3 DNA is TGTGCCAGCAGCACCATGGACAGGGCGAACACCGGGGAGCTGTTTTTT. The V gene is TRBV7-8, the J gene TRBJ2-2; 8 bases are a match to TRBD1. CDR1 is SGHVS, CDR2 FQNEAQ, per germline. The CDR3 totals 16 residues. After removal of 5 bases from V and 0 bases from J, the junction contained 5 bases not matched to a gene.

The chain combines TRBV2 with TRBJ2-1; the D gene is possibly TRBD1 (5 bases). The V gene's germline CDR1 is SNHLY and CDR2 FYNNEI. Trimming stripped 5 bases from V and 7 bases from J, with 18 bases between. The CDR3 is 15 amino acids. The CDR3 sequence: CASSLGLGPSNEQFF. The DNA for the CDR3 is TGTGCCAGCAGTCTAGGCTTGGGGCCGTCGAATGAGCAGTTCTTC.

The J gene is TRBJ1-4, the V gene TRBV6-5, with 8 positions matching TRBD1. The germline CDR1 and CDR2 sequences are MNHEY and SVGAGI. This CDR3 is 15 amino acids long. After removal of 6 bases from V and 8 bases from J, the junction contained 11 bases not matched to a gene. CDR3 sequence: CASRHRRGQQEKLFF. The DNA for the CDR3 is TGTGCCAGCAGGCACCGCAGGGGGCAGCAAGAAAAACTGTTTTTT.